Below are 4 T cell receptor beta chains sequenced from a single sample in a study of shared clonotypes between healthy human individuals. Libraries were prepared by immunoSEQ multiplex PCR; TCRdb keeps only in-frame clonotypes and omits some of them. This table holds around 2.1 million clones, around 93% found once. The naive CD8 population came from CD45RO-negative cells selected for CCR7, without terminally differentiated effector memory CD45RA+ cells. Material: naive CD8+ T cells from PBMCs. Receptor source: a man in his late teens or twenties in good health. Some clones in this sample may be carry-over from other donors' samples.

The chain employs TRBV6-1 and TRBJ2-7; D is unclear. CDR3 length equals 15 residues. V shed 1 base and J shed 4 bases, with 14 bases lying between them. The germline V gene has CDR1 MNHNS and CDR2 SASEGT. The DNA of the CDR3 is TGTGCCAGCAGTGAAGTTAGCCAGGCCGCATACGAGCAGTACTTC. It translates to CASSEVSQAAYEQYF.

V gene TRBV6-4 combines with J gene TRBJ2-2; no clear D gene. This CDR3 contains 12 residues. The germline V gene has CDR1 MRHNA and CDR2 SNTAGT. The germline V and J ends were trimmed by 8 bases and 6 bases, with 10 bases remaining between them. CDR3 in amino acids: CASRSPSGELFF. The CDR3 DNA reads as TGTGCCAGCCGCTCCCCGTCCGGGGAGCTGTTTTTT.

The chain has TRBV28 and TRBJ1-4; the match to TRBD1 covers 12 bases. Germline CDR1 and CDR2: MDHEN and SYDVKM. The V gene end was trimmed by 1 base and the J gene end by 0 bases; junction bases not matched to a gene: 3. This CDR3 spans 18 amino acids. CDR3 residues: CASSLFRDRGPTNEKLFF. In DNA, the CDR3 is TGTGCCAGCAGTTTATTTCGGGACAGGGGGCCAACTAATGAAAAACTGTTTTTT.

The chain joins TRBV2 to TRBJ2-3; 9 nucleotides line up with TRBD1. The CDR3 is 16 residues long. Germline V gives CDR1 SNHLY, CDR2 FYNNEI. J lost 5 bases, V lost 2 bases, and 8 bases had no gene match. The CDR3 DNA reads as TGTGCCAGCAGTGAATCCCCAGGGACAGGGCAAGATACGCAGTATTTT. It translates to CASSESPGTGQDTQYF.